This T cell receptor beta chain was profiled in a study of cytomegalovirus exposure and HLA in healthy donors (dated by TCRdb to 2017 to 2019). As for the study more broadly: In an earlier analysis of around 540 of the donors, 250 to 350 Gb of sequence data and approximately 120 million unique TCR beta sequences from roughly 200 million T cells were reported. Along with the roughly 670-subject first cohort, a separate validation cohort of around 110 different subjects was used. Using immunosequencing, the study profiled T cell repertoires from approximately 700 subjects and related those repertoires to cytomegalovirus serostatus. In the later analysis, no new phenotypic data were used to find candidate immune exposures; instead, reliance was placed on TCR beta sequences and their occurrence across donors. Class I and class II HLA loci were covered by the typing at four-digit resolution. An earlier analysis of several hundred of the donors applied high-throughput TCR beta sequencing to assess whether each TCR beta V gene segment acted as functional or pseudogenic. Of the approximately 400 genotyped donors, 81% fell in the genetic ancestry cluster associated with self-reported Caucasian donors. Among 398 genotyped donors of the cohort, an average of about 240,000 unique TCR beta nucleotide sequences were sequenced per donor, about a sixth of them non-productive. Typing coverage varied by locus: roughly 629-640 donors for A, B, C, DRB1 and DQB1; more than 500 for DQA1; over 600 for DPA1; approximately 450 for DPB1. The study aimed to test whether signatures of past pathogen exposure could be identified by cataloging public T cell receptors. An early release covering about 600 HLA-typed donors comprised roughly 300 gigabases of sequencing data and roughly 86 million unique TCR sequences. To study patterns of TCR occurrence, a later analysis re-analyzed previously published TCR beta repertoires from under 750 donors and added high-resolution HLA genotyping. In a later genetic analysis, genome-wide SNP genotypes for about three fifths of the 666 donors were used, and that subset was treated as a discovery cohort. Donor age, sex, ethnicity and CMV serostatus were collected together with the repertoire data. Four to six DR-DQ haplotypes were handled as single units for association and clustering, since linkage in the cohort was strong. To predict cytomegalovirus infection status, the study combined high-throughput TCR immunosequencing, statistical association of individual TCRs with disease status, and machine learning. Every discovery cohort repertoire had been produced on one sequencing platform.

Library generation was performed with the immunoSEQ multiplex PCR assay. A mixture of 60 forward primers for TCR Vbeta segments and 13 reverse primers for TCR Jbeta segments was used in the multiplex PCR. The CDR3 region of rearranged TCR beta genes was amplified from genomic DNA with a multiplex PCR assay. The Illumina HiSeq System was used to sequence the amplified TCR beta libraries as 87-base-pair reads. As for the authors' bioinformatics: A later analysis tallied about 77 million unique TCR beta chains across the 660 or so repertoires, and about 10 million of those chains were shared by two or more donors. To remove PCR and sequencing errors, raw reads were error-corrected and collapsed into unique sequences using a nearest-neighbor algorithm that merged closely related sequences. V, D and J gene segments were assigned by aligning CDR3 sequences to IMGT reference sequences. For a sequence to be retained, a match of at least six nucleotides was required to both a V gene segment and a J gene segment. Rearrangements were called productive when the CDR3 lacked stop codons and stayed in frame with V and J; all others were non-productive. Following IMGT convention, CDR3 was defined as the stretch from the second conserved V-encoded cysteine up to the conserved J-encoded phenylalanine. Sequences without an unambiguous match to a single V gene segment were excluded from the earlier analysis of 450 to 750 of the donors. An earlier analysis of about 600 of the donors called V segments functional above 56.7% productive rearrangements and segregating when the between-donor standard deviation exceeded 5%. A statistical classification framework was developed to diagnose cytomegalovirus status using the catalog of TCR beta chain sequences. In a later analysis, TCR nucleotide sequences were compared against IMGT/GENE-DB human TR gene sequences so that V and J genes could be assigned. A later analysis assigned CDR3 sequences and most-parsimonious VDJ recombination scenarios with the TCRdist pipeline. In a later analysis, each TCR beta chain was defined by its CDR3 amino acid sequence together with its V-gene family, and reads without a unique V-gene family were excluded. In a later analysis, approximately 590 highly shared, low-generation-probability nucleotide sequences were removed to address suspected cross-contamination and a sequencing artifact. For each public chain, a later analysis derived a clonal expansion index from normalized ranks of inferred template counts within each repertoire. In a later analysis, generation probabilities were computed using a VDJ recombination model fitted to out-of-frame rearrangements, and the results were checked against IGoR. In a later analysis, hypergeometric tests were used to score TCR-TCR, TCR-HLA and TCR-CMV co-occurrence, with a repertoire-size bias correction applied to TCR pairs. A later analysis estimated false discovery rates by permuting HLA or CMV assignments 20 times. In a later analysis, co-occurring TCRs were grouped with DBSCAN, and TCRdist sequence similarity was added when clustering was performed within HLA-allele-positive subsets. Co-occurrence clustering excluded repertoires with fewer than 30,000 or more than 120,000 public chains, plus five with anomalous nucleotide sharing. TCRdb mirrors the immuneACCESS table, restricted to in-frame sequences. Some clones are absent from its copies; in checked studies, under half trace to an unresolved V gene, and the reason for the others is unknown. V and J calls and clone size are copied from that table; D and trimming were computed from the DNA. The table for this sample lists 50,000 or so clones; roughly 50% of them were counted only once. The ten largest clones capture roughly 10% of the sample.

Worth noting for this clone: Its cognate antigen has yet to be identified. There are no base qualities to consult, and no much larger clone falls within one base.

What the research found in general, with its limitations: In the study, approximately 160 TCR beta chains were listed as associated with cytomegalovirus. The classifier was reported to diagnose cytomegalovirus status with high specificity and sensitivity in both the original and validation cohorts. Roughly uniform sequencing depth across donors was assumed in presence/absence analyses, although this assumption may not hold. This cohort had only TCR beta chains sequenced, and the lack of alpha or paired-chain data limited which features could be detected. The earlier analysis of almost 600 of the donors excluded some 16 rarely observed V segments, including chromosome 9 orphons, because counts were too low. According to a later analysis, parvovirus B19, influenza, CMV and Epstein-Barr virus appeared linked to several top co-occurrence clusters. Linkage disequilibrium might explain the correlated functional status among segregating V segments, but an unknown experimental factor could not be excluded. Most TCR sequences were seen in very few donors, while some public TCRs were found in many individuals. CMV serostatus was the only immune exposure information available for the cohort. At a false discovery rate of 0.05, a later analysis linked roughly 17,000 TCR beta sequences to specific HLA alleles. Because the 87-base-pair reads could not distinguish some IMGT-functional V segments, including TRBV6-2 and TRBV6-3, those segments were excluded. Compared with the 666-donor mean, donors in an Asian-associated ancestry cluster had fewer N-insertions in productive TCRs, according to a later genetic analysis. According to the authors, the approach could potentially be generalized to other disease states and immunological phenotypes. A cluster of highly shared sequence variants was judged likely to represent a technical artifact of the sequencing pipeline. Because HLA typing was unavailable for some donors at each locus, only the typed subset was used in association tests. In a later analysis, HLA-associated TCR beta chains showed more clonal expansion and lower generation probabilities than non-associated chains that were equally common. Strong co-occurrence of HLA alleles, especially DR and DQ, made assigning TCR associations to individual alleles difficult. Most CMV-associated TCR beta chains appeared to be HLA-restricted in a later analysis, and the HLA associations seemed to be driven largely by CMV exposure. In vitro tests confirmed that a few of the cytomegalovirus-associated TCR beta chains recognize cytomegalovirus antigens. A further reported finding was that TCR beta sequences accurately predicted the HLA-A and HLA-B alleles for most subjects in the first cohort. In a later analysis, TCR association rates were found to vary across HLA loci, with the most associated TCRs seen for DRB1 alleles and the fewest for HLA-C alleles. In an earlier analysis of 587 of the donors, most TCR beta V segments were observed in productive rearrangements about 87% or about 30% of the time, broadly matching IMGT annotations. An association between a missense DCLRE1C variant and V-gene and J-gene trimming of TCR beta chains was found in a later genetic analysis and replicated in an independent cohort.

The cohort was made up of 500 to 800 healthy bone marrow donors. Cohort members were all nominally healthy when sampled, although unrecorded immune exposures were likely present. CMV serostatus was recorded as positive for some 300 and negative for about 55% of the roughly 670 cohort members, whereas no CMV serostatus was recorded for the donor in question. A peripheral blood sample was collected from each donor, and TCR beta sequencing was performed on peripheral blood mononuclear cells. The Qiagen DNeasy Blood Extraction Kit was used to extract genomic DNA from the blood cell samples. The CDR3, cysteine through phenylalanine, is 15 amino acids long. Only the CDR3 part of the read is kept: 45 bases, read in frame from the first base. CDR1 and CDR2 are drawn from the germline V gene: SNHLY, FYNNEI.

This sequence was found in a human donor in good health. This receptor chain uses TRBV2 and TRBJ2-5; TRBD1 aligns with 8 central bases. The end of the DNA is better explained by TRBJ2-7, so the J call may be wrong. The sequencing sample was made of PBMCs. The nucleotides are TGTGCCAGCAGGGCGGACAGGGCGAGGCAGTACGAGCAGTACTTC. The encoded protein is CASRADRARQYEQYF.